This T cell receptor (beta chain) was recovered during a study of blood T cell repertoires in COVID-19. On the study more broadly: Donors in the United States, Italy and Spain gave samples during acute or convalescent COVID-19. The analysed material was cDNA or gDNA that came from T cells, B-cell-depleted T cells, or PBMCs.

This CDR3 contains 15 residues. J was trimmed by 6 bases and V by 2 bases; bases with no gene match: 5. CDR1 is MNHEY and CDR2 is SVGEGT in the germline V gene. As originally analysed: Amplification with reference gene primers provided the estimates of nucleated cell counts. Using immunoSEQ multiplex PCR, the repertoire was profiled, and TCRdb retains in-frame clones only, with some absent. That table is the source of V, J and clone size, and D and trimming were worked out from the DNA. The sample yields roughly 63,000 clones, 79% seen once. J is TRBJ2-1 and V is TRBV6-2 or TRBV6-3; 9 bases are shared with TRBD2. The sequenced sample consisted of peripheral blood. The TCR was taken from a human donor in a cohort sampled during active COVID-19. Written as DNA, the CDR3 is TGTGCCAGCAGTTACGGCGCTAGCGGGACCAATGAGCAGTTCTTC. This sequence encodes CASSYGASGTNEQFF.